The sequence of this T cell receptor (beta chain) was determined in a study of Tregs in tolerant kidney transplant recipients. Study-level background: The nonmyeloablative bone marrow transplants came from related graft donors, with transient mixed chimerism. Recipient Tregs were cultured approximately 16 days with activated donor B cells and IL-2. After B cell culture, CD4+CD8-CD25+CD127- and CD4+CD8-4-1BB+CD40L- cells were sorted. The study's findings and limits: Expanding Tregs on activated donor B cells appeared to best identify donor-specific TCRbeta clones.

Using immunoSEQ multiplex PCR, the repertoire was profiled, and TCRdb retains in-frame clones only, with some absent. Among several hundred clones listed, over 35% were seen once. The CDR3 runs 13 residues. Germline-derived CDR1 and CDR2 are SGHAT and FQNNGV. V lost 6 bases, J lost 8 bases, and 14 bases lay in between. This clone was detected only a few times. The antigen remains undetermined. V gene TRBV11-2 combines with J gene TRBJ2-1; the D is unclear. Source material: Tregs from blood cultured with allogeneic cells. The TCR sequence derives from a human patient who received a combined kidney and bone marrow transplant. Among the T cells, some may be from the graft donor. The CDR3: CASSYSATDEQFF. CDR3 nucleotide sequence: TGTGCCAGCAGTTACTCAGCGACGGATGAGCAGTTCTTC.